The sequence of this T cell receptor beta chain was determined in a study of T-cell reconstitution after alpha-beta-depleted transplantation in children. The library targeted TCRbeta and was prepared with unique molecular identifiers. MiXCR, run by TCRdb on the PCR reads, gives a single entry per CDR3 protein. The repertoire holds almost 500,000 distinct CDR3 sequences, with 8% to 11% as singletons. CDR3 length equals 15 residues. Per germline, CDR1 LGHDT and CDR2 YNNKEL (reference sequence). V lost 4 bases and J lost 4; bases outside the gene matches: 7. The chain recombines TRBV3-1 with TRBJ2-7, with 10 bases lining up with TRBD2. Sequences were derived from PBMCs, sampled before TCRalphabeta/CD19-depleted stem cell transplant. The clonotype originates from a child younger than 10 with inherited bone marrow failure, due to receive a stem cell transplant. Here the CDR3 DNA reads TGTGCCAGCAGCCGGAGTAGACTAGCGGGTTACGAGCAGTACTTC. Translated: CASSRSRLAGYEQYF.